This paragraph covers one T cell receptor (beta chain) sequence. In assigning cohorts, the study relied on participant-reported clinical history. These data come from a study of blood T cell repertoires in COVID-19. Study-level background: PBMCs, B-cell-depleted T cells, or T cells provided the cDNA or gDNA that made up the material.

The V and J ends lost 1 base and 4 bases, in that order; junction bases with no gene match: 5. The germline gives CDR1 SGHTA, CDR2 FQGNSA. The CDR3 contains 15 residues. Method: immunoSEQ multiplex PCR; TCRdb's copy keeps in-frame clones and lacks some. The profile shows under 500,000 clones, roughly 85% of them singletons. The TCR comes from a woman aged 18-29 years with acute COVID-19. The sequenced material came from PBMCs or T cells enriched from blood (not recorded which). The chain recombines TRBV7-2 with TRBJ2-7; 9 nucleotides line up with TRBD2. The CDR3 sequence is CASSLVAGGPYEQYF. In nucleotides, the CDR3 is TGTGCCAGCAGCTTAGTGGCGGGGGGGCCTTACGAGCAGTACTTC.